The 27 T cell receptor beta chains presented below share a single source sample, sequenced in a study of control samples from healthy donors and cancer patients. The repertoire was sequenced with immunoSEQ multiplex PCR; TCRdb's copy has only in-frame clones and lacks some. The sample carries 160,000 or so clones, approximately 90% recorded once. Sequencing was carried out using blood. These receptors all come from a woman in her twenties or thirties in good health.

The CDR3 spells CASSPRTSGSHREQYF. Written as DNA, the CDR3 is TGTGCCAGCAGTCCCAGGACTAGCGGGAGTCACCGCGAGCAGTACTTC. V and J are TRBV28 and TRBJ2-7; 13 bases match TRBD2. V gave up 5 bases and J gave up 6 bases; unmatched junction bases: 10. The CDR3 sequence is 16 residues long. The V gene's germline CDR1 is MDHEN and CDR2 SYDVKM.

The genes are TRBV19 and TRBJ1-6, with 11 bases lining up with TRBD1. The CDR3 contains 15 residues. Looked up from germline, CDR1 is LNHDA and CDR2 is SQIVND (reference sequence). V shed 5 bases, J shed 10 bases, and the junction held 7 bases outside the gene matches. The CDR3 is CASSGDRGKTSPLHF. CDR3 sequence (DNA): TGTGCCAGTAGTGGGGACAGGGGGAAAACCTCACCCCTCCACTTT. Looking up the rest from reference TRBV19 and TRBJ1-6 gives the full variable domain: DGGITQSPKYLFRKEGQNVTLSCEQNLNHDAMYWYRQDPGQGLRLIYYSQIVNDFQKGDIAEGYSVSREKKESFPLTVTSAQKNPTAFYLCASSGDRGKTSPLHFGNGTRLTVT.

The chain carries TRBV28 and TRBJ2-7; D perhaps matches TRBD1 (5 bases). The V end lost 7 bases, the J end lost 7 bases, and 17 bases lay between the germline ends. Germline-derived CDR1 and CDR2 are MDHEN and SYDVKM. This CDR3 region has 13 residues. The CDR3 DNA reads as TGTGCCAGCACCTCCCAGGGTGTGGGTGAGCAGTACTTC. Its translation: CASTSQGVGEQYF. Drawing the rest from reference TRBV28 and TRBJ2-7, the complete variable domain is DVKVTQSSRYLVKRTGEKVFLECVQDMDHENMFWYRQDPGLGLRLIYFSYDVKMKEKGDIPEGYSVSREKKERFSLILESASTNQTSMYLCASTSQGVGEQYFGPGTRLTVT.

The chain links TRBV28 to TRBJ1-5; 9 bases fit TRBD1. The germline CDR1 and CDR2 sequences are MDHEN and SYDVKM. This CDR3 has 19 amino acids. With 5 bases clipped from V and 0 bases from J, the junction kept 14 bases outside the gene matches. The CDR3 loop reads CASSPLTYRGRNSNQPQHF. The CDR3 bases are TGTGCCAGCAGTCCTCTAACATACAGGGGGCGGAATAGCAATCAGCCCCAGCATTTT.

There are a few counts of this clone. This sequence joins TRBV20-1 and TRBJ2-3; tentative D call: TRBD2 (6 bases). CDR3 length: 14 amino acids. CDR1 is DFQATT, CDR2 SNEGSKA, per germline (reference sequence). V was pared by 3 bases and J by 4 bases, with 14 bases between. CDR3 in DNA: TGCAGTGCTAGTCTCGGGACTTTCCCAGATACGCAGTATTTT. This sequence encodes CSASLGTFPDTQYF.

The CDR3 DNA is TGTGCCAGCAGCTTCATGGGCGCAACTAATGAAAAACTGTTTTTT. It encodes CASSFMGATNEKLFF. The V call is TRBV5-8, the J call TRBJ1-4; D call uncertain. CDR1 is SGHTS and CDR2 is YDEGEE in the germline V gene. CDR3 length equals 15 residues. The germline V and J ends were trimmed by 2 bases and 0 bases, with 8 bases remaining between them.

DNA for the CDR3: TGTGCCAGCAGTGAAGCAGGGTACTCCAAAAACATTCAGTACTTC. It codes for CASSEAGYSKNIQYF. This chain links TRBV6-1 with TRBJ2-4; no definite D call. Germline assignment: CDR1 MNHNS and CDR2 SASEGT. The CDR3 is 15 amino acids. V lost 0 bases, J lost 2 bases, and 8 bases lay in between.

This chain uses TRBV30 with TRBJ2-2; D not resolved. Trimming cost V 0 bases and J 1 base, with 6 bases left between them. The CDR3 is 14 amino acids. CDR1 GTSNPN and CDR2 SVGIG come from the germline V gene (reference sequence). The CDR3 bases are TGTGCCTGGAGTGTGGTGGGGAACACCGGGGAGCTGTTTTTT. It encodes CAWSVVGNTGELFF.

This chain uses TRBV28 with TRBJ2-2; 9 bases are a match to TRBD2. CDR1 is MDHEN and CDR2 is SYDVKM in the germline V gene. This CDR3 is built from 15 residues. Germline trimming cut 7 bases from V and 2 bases from J; bases unmatched to any gene: 5. The CDR3 nucleotides read TGTGCCAGCACCTTAGCGGGAGATAACACCGGGGAGCTGTTTTTT. Its translation: CASTLAGDNTGELFF.

This chain connects TRBV27 to TRBJ2-7; TRBD2 agrees at 8 bases. The V segment lost 5 bases and the J segment 7 bases; nucleotides outside the gene matches: 7. The germline V gene has CDR1 MNHEY and CDR2 SMNVEV (reference sequence). This CDR3 comprises 13 residues. DNA of the CDR3: TGTGCCAGCAGTCCCAAGCGGGAGAGTGAGCAGTACTTC. It specifies CASSPKRESEQYF.

The chain carries TRBV24-1 and TRBJ2-1, with TRBD2 identical over 7 bases. This CDR3 spans 15 amino acids. Germline CDR1 KGHDR, CDR2 SFDVKD. V shed 5 bases and J 7 bases; nucleotides not matched to a gene: 10. The CDR3 region is CATSALGGIGNEQFF. As DNA, the CDR3 is TGTGCCACCAGTGCCTTGGGAGGGATTGGGAATGAGCAGTTCTTC.

This clone has more than one count but fewer than ten. The chain combines TRBV2 with TRBJ2-7; 8 bases fit TRBD2. The V gene's germline CDR1 is SNHLY and CDR2 FYNNEI. The CDR3 runs to 12 residues. V lost 6 bases and J lost 4; bases outside the gene matches: 2. The CDR3 DNA is TGTGCCAGCAGCCGGGAGGGGTACGAGCAGTACTTC. Protein sequence: CASSREGYEQYF. The full variable domain, completed using reference TRBV2 and TRBJ2-7, is EPEVTQTPSHQVTQMGQEVILRCVPISNHLYFYWYRQILGQKVEFLVSFYNNEISEKSEIFDDQFSVERPDGSNFTLKIRSTKLEDSAMYFCASSREGYEQYFGPGTRLTVT.

In DNA form, the CDR3 reads TGTGCCAGCAGTGGCTGGACTAGCGGGAGCACAGATACGCAGTATTTT. This codes for CASSGWTSGSTDTQYF. This rearrangement joins TRBV28 to TRBJ2-3; 11 nucleotides align to TRBD2. Germline V gives CDR1 MDHEN, CDR2 SYDVKM. CDR3 size: 16 residues. The V and J ends lost 5 bases and 0 bases, in that order; junction bases with no gene match: 4.

V usage is TRBV28 and J usage is TRBJ1-1, with D tentatively TRBD1 (6 bases). Germline V gene data show CDR1 as MDHEN and CDR2 as SYDVKM. CDR3 length equals 14 residues. Trimming stripped 3 bases from V and 5 bases from J, with 13 bases between. As DNA, the CDR3 is TGTGCCAGCAGTTTCCCCGGGGGGCCGACTGAAGCTTTCTTT. Translation: CASSFPGGPTEAFF.

This chain joins TRBV28 and TRBJ2-7; weak D call: TRBD1 (6 bases). The CDR3 is 15 residues long. The V gene lost 5 bases and the J gene lost 5 bases, with 19 bases spanning the gap. From germline, CDR1 is MDHEN and CDR2 SYDVKM. The CDR3 sequence is CASSPLAGETNEQYF. DNA for the CDR3: TGTGCCAGCAGTCCCCTGGCAGGGGAAACTAACGAGCAGTACTTC.

V is TRBV25-1 and J is TRBJ1-1, with D unresolved. The CDR3 spans 14 residues. Trimming removed 0 bases at V and 1 base at J, with 6 bases between. From germline, CDR1 is MGHDK and CDR2 SYGVNS. CDR3 bases: TGTGCCAGCAGTGAATATGGTGCGAACACTGAAGCTTTCTTT. Translated: CASSEYGANTEAFF. The full variable domain, with the rest looked up from reference TRBV25-1 and TRBJ1-1, is EADIYQTPRYLVIGTGKKITLECSQTMGHDKMYWYQQDPGMELHLIHYSYGVNSTEKGDLSSESTVSRIRTEHFPLTLESARPSHTSQYLCASSEYGANTEAFFGQGTRLTVV.

J is TRBJ2-1 and V is TRBV5-1; D is ambiguous. Germline values: CDR1 SGHRS, CDR2 YFSETQ. V was pared by 0 bases and J by 6 bases, with 16 bases between. The CDR3 length is 16 residues. In DNA, the CDR3 is TGCGCCAGCAGCTTGGGGGTTTCTCTCACCTTCAATGAGCAGTTCTTC. Amino acid sequence: CASSLGVSLTFNEQFF.

The chain links TRBV9 to TRBJ1-2; possible D gene TRBD1, 5 bases. Germline V gives CDR1 SGDLS, CDR2 YYNGEE. Trimming stripped 0 bases from V and 2 bases from J, with 8 bases between. The CDR3 sequence is 14 residues long. CDR3 region: CASSVGGVNYGYTF. Here the CDR3 DNA reads TGTGCCAGCAGCGTAGGGGGGGTGAACTATGGCTACACCTTC.

This clone was observed once. The chain couples TRBV18 to TRBJ2-3; the D is unclear. This CDR3 is built from 15 residues. Trimming removed 0 bases at V and 3 bases at J, with 10 bases between. CDR1 and CDR2 (germline): KGHSH, LQKENI. CDR3 nucleotide sequence: TGTGCCAGCTCACCACCGTCTCGACAAACAGATACGCAGTATTTT. It translates to CASSPPSRQTDTQYF.

The CDR3 nucleotides read TGTGCCAGCAGTGACGATGGGACAGGCACAGATACGCAGTATTTT. This sequence encodes CASSDDGTGTDTQYF. This rearrangement joins TRBV6-4 to TRBJ2-3; 7 bases are a match to TRBD1. CDR1 MRHNA and CDR2 SNTAGT come from the germline V gene. Losses at the gene ends were 2 bases for V and 1 base for J; bases not matched to a gene: 3. This CDR3 has 15 amino acids.

The J gene is TRBJ2-3, the V gene TRBV10-1; tentative D call: TRBD2 (6 bases). The CDR3 runs 15 residues. Germline CDR1 WNHNN, CDR2 SYGVQD (reference sequence). Trimming removed 3 bases from V and 3 bases from J, with 13 bases in between. CDR3 DNA: TGCGCCAGCAGTGAAAGGAGGGAGCGAACAGATACGCAGTATTTT. Protein sequence: CASSERRERTDTQYF.

This clone was recorded once. The chain combines TRBV7-2 with TRBJ2-3, with unresolved D. Per the germline V gene, CDR1 is SGHTA and CDR2 is FQGNSA. CDR3 length: 14 residues. Trimming left V 4 bases short and J 2 bases short, with 10 bases between. CDR3 coding DNA: TGTGCCAGCAGCTCCAGACTCTTCACAGATACGCAGTATTTT. Protein product: CASSSRLFTDTQYF.

The chain couples TRBV4-2 to TRBJ1-2; TRBD1 agrees at 11 bases. Germline trimming cut 3 bases from V and 5 bases from J; bases unmatched to any gene: 11. The CDR3 spans 17 residues. From germline, CDR1 is LGHNA and CDR2 YNFKEQ. CDR3 sequence: CASSQGVWDRGMYGYTF. CDR3 in DNA: TGTGCCAGCAGCCAGGGGGTTTGGGACAGGGGGATGTATGGCTACACCTTC.

This clone was detected a few times. The J gene is TRBJ2-3, the V gene TRBV4-2, with TRBD2 as a possible D gene (5 bases). The germline V gene encodes CDR1 LGHNA and CDR2 YNFKEQ. Trimming took 4 bases from V and 5 from J, leaving 19 bases between them. This CDR3 has 16 residues. DNA of the CDR3: TGTGCCAGCAGCCGAGGGTTCGGAGCTGCCGTAGATACGCAGTATTTT. Translated, it gives CASSRGFGAAVDTQYF.

Concerning this clone: Sequence at one end of the junction differs from germline and may be a read error. J is TRBJ2-7 and V is TRBV7-8; tentative D call: TRBD1 (5 bases). The CDR3 covers 15 residues. Germline V gene sequence: CDR1 SGHVS, CDR2 FQNEAQ. Here the CDR3 DNA reads TGTGCCAGCAGCTTAGAGGGGTTCCCCTCCGACGAGCAGTACTTC. Encoded protein: CASSLEGFPSDEQYF.

This chain uses TRBV27 with TRBJ1-5; maybe TRBD1 (6 bases). Trimming removed 6 bases from V and 5 bases from J, with 14 bases in between. Germline V gives CDR1 MNHEY, CDR2 SMNVEV (reference sequence). The CDR3 runs 14 residues. CDR3 amino acids: CASSLQGHHQPQHF. CDR3 DNA sequence: TGTGCCAGCAGCCTTCAGGGGCACCATCAGCCCCAGCATTTT.

The chain joins TRBV7-9 to TRBJ2-7; maybe TRBD1 (7 bases). The germline V and J ends were trimmed by 0 bases and 3 bases, with 24 bases remaining between them. The CDR3 is 19 residues long. Germline V lookup: CDR1 SEHNR, CDR2 FQNEAQ (reference sequence). DNA of the CDR3: TGTGCCAGCAGCTTAGCGGGAGGACAGGTGGACAGTCGGTTCTACGAGCAGTACTTC. This gives the protein CASSLAGGQVDSRFYEQYF.